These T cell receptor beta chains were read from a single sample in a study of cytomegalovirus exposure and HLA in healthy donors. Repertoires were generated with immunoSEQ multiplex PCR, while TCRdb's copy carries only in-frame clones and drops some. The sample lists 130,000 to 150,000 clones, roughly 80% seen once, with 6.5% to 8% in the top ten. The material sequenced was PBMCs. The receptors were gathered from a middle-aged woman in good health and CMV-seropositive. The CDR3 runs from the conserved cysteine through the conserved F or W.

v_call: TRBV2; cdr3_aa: CATTGTEAFF
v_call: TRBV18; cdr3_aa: CASSPLQISGNTIYF
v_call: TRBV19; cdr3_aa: CASSIGTGPYEQYF
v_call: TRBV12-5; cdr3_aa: CASGLFPPGETQYF
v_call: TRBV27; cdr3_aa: CASSSDRNYGYTF
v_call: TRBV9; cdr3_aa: CASSVGLGVGYEQYF
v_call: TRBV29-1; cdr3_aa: CSVTAGGNTEAFF
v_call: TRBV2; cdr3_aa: CASSRWPGLRSGANVLTF
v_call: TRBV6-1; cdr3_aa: CASRTDRATNEKLFF
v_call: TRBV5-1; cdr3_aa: CASSLVGTGGGEAFF
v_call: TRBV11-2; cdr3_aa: CASSLPPGLGSYNEQFF
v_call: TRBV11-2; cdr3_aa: CASSLGTGGSYEQYF
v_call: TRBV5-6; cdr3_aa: CASSLRLAGPPYEQYF
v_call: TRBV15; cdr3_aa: CATSSQRQGYQQPQHF
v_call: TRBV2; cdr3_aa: CASSRGTSGVGDTQYF
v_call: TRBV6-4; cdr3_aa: CASSVRGSTDTQYF
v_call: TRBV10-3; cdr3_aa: CAISESLTYSGNTIYF
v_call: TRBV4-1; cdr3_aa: CASSQVKGRGEEEKLFF
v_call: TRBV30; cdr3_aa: CAWSVGQARSPLHF
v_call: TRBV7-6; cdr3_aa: CASSFWSSGYIDTQYF
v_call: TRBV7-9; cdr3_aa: CASSLGVFDFPLMNTEAFF
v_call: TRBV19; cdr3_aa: CASSTQGDQPQHF